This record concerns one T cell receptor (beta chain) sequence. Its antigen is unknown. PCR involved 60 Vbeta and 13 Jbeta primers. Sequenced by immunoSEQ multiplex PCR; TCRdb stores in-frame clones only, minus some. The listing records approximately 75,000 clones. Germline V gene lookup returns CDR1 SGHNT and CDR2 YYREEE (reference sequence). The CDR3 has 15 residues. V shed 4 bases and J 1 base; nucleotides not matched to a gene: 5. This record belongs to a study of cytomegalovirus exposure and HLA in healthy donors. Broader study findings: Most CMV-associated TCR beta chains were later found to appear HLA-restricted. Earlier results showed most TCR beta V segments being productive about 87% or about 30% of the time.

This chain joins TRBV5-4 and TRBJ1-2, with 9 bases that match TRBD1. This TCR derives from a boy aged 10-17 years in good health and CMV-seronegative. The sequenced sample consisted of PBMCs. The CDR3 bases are TGTGCCAGCAGCCTAGGGACAGGGCTTAACTATGGCTACACCTTC. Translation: CASSLGTGLNYGYTF.